Listed below are T cell receptor beta chains from one sample, sequenced in a study of blood T cell repertoires in COVID-19. Clones were sequenced by immunoSEQ multiplex PCR, and TCRdb holds only the in-frame ones, with some missing. The repertoire includes 250,000 to 350,000 clones, 80% to 85% of them detected once, and about 15% sits in the top ten. The material sequenced was peripheral blood. The receptors here all came from a person in their 70s with COVID-19, enrolled during active disease. CDR3s leave out the opening cysteine and the closing phenylalanine or tryptophan. The order of the fields is V gene, J gene, CDR3 length, CDR3 protein.

V: TRBV7-3; J: TRBJ2-5; length: 13; CDR3: ASSLGQGVQETQY
V: TRBV12-3/TRBV12-4; J: TRBJ1-1; length: 11; CDR3: ASSVRVMTEAF
V: TRBV5-8; J: TRBJ2-5; length: 14; CDR3: ASSRTGGFQGETQY
V: TRBV4-3; J: TRBJ2-3; length: 13; CDR3: ASSQVGLSTDTQY
V: TRBV5-6; J: TRBJ2-5; length: 12; CDR3: ASSGQVYQETQY
V: TRBV3-1/TRBV3-2; J: TRBJ1-1; length: 12; CDR3: ASSSRDYPGEAF
V: TRBV13; J: TRBJ2-1; length: 18; CDR3: ASSLARWSGGATLINEQF
V: TRBV18; J: TRBJ2-7; length: 13; CDR3: ASSSGAGGVEEQY
V: TRBV6-6; J: TRBJ1-1; length: 12; CDR3: ASSPEGLPTEAF
V: TRBV5-1; J: TRBJ2-5; length: 12; CDR3: ASSLGQGAETQY
V: TRBV7-2; J: TRBJ2-2; length: 10; CDR3: ASSRAAGELF
V: TRBV9; J: TRBJ2-2; length: 15; CDR3: ASSVYPSGGPTGELF
V: TRBV4-3; J: TRBJ1-2; length: 12; CDR3: ASSPAGGKGGYT
V: TRBV3-1/TRBV3-2; J: TRBJ2-7; length: 16; CDR3: ASSQEPLRGQGLYEQY
V: TRBV7-9; J: TRBJ2-7; length: 13; CDR3: ASSGGQGSSYEQY
V: TRBV19; J: TRBJ2-5; length: 14; CDR3: ASSIPWTGGQETQY
V: TRBV7-2; J: TRBJ1-6; length: 12; CDR3: ASRRVGIQSPLH
V: TRBV3-1/TRBV3-2; J: TRBJ2-5; length: 15; CDR3: ASSQGTGQGSQETQY
V: TRBV23-1; J: TRBJ2-5; length: 17; CDR3: ASSQSPDDISRGWPPQY
V: TRBV9; J: TRBJ2-7; length: 13; CDR3: ASSVDPDRDYEQY
V: TRBV5-1; J: TRBJ1-1; length: 12; CDR3: ASSSFQGNTEAF
V: TRBV28; J: TRBJ1-2; length: 11; CDR3: ASRTGQSYGYT